A selection of T cell receptor beta chains follows, all from one sample in a study of regulatory and conventional T cells in RAG deficiency. Here immunoSEQ multiplex PCR was the method, and the copy in TCRdb shows in-frame clones only, minus some. Among 29,000 or so clones listed, nearly 95% were seen once. The same specimen was also included in a second study, on regulatory T cells.

The sequenced sample consisted of CD25- CD4+ T cells sorted from blood. Receptor source: a human donor in good health. Each CDR3 is given with its conserved first and last residue. Each record gives: J gene, V gene, clone size, D gene, CDR3 DNA, CDR3 protein. A D gene is named only where the DNA matches it firmly. Clone size is not always given. Where it is, it says once, few, many or a class for expanded clones.

J: TRBJ2-2; V: TRBV2; size: NA; D: NA; DNA: TGTGCCAGCAGCGGAGCCGTGACGAAGGCCGGGGAGCTGTTTTTT; CDR3: CASSGAVTKAGELFF
J: TRBJ2-3; V: TRBV5-1; size: NA; D: TRBD2; DNA: TGCGCCAGCAGCTTGGGCGGGGGGGCTCCAGATACGCAGTATTTT; CDR3: CASSLGGGAPDTQYF
J: TRBJ2-3; V: TRBV6-4; size: NA; D: TRBD1; DNA: TGTGCCAGCAGCTTGGACAGGGATTCAGATACGCAGTATTTT; CDR3: CASSLDRDSDTQYF
J: TRBJ2-1; V: TRBV2; size: NA; D: TRBD1; DNA: TGTGCCAGCAGTGAAGAAGTGACAGGGGGCGCGGCTAGCGGCTACAATGAGCAGTTCTTC; CDR3: CASSEEVTGGAASGYNEQFF
J: TRBJ1-1; V: TRBV9; size: NA; D: NA; DNA: TGTGCCAGCAGCTCCGGTTCGAGTCCCCTCGGAGCTTTCTTT; CDR3: CASSSGSSPLGAFF
J: TRBJ1-5; V: TRBV21-1; size: NA; D: NA; DNA: NA; CDR3: CASSKVGRGSNQPQHF
J: TRBJ1-1; V: TRBV11-1; size: NA; D: TRBD1; DNA: TGTGCCAGCAGCTTAGCGGGACAGGGGGGCACTGAAGCTTTCTTT; CDR3: CASSLAGQGGTEAFF
J: TRBJ1-1; V: TRBV19; size: NA; D: NA; DNA: TGTGCCAGTAGTATACGGCAGGTAGTCACTGAAGCTTTCTTT; CDR3: CASSIRQVVTEAFF
J: TRBJ1-1; V: TRBV25-1; size: NA; D: NA; DNA: TGTGCCAGCAGGAGATACGCGACTGGGAACACTGAAGCTTTCTTT; CDR3: CASRRYATGNTEAFF
J: TRBJ1-1; V: TRBV11-2; size: NA; D: TRBD1; DNA: TGTGCCAGCAGCTTATTTAGGACAGGGATTTTGAACACTGAAGCTTTCTTT; CDR3: CASSLFRTGILNTEAFF
J: TRBJ1-2; V: TRBV11-2; size: NA; D: TRBD1; DNA: TGTGCCAGCAGCTTAGATCTAGGGGGCGTCTATGGCTACACCTTC; CDR3: CASSLDLGGVYGYTF
J: TRBJ2-7; V: TRBV14; size: NA; D: NA; DNA: TGTGCCAGCAGTCGGACAGTGGCCTACGAGCAGTACTTC; CDR3: CASSRTVAYEQYF
J: TRBJ1-2; V: TRBV2; size: NA; D: TRBD1; DNA: TGTGCCAGCAGTGAGGTGTCTGGACAGGGTGGATATGGCTACACCTTC; CDR3: CASSEVSGQGGYGYTF
J: TRBJ1-1; V: TRBV5-1; size: NA; D: NA; DNA: TGCGCCAGCAGCGCCGAGCCCAACACTGAAGCTTTCTTT; CDR3: CASSAEPNTEAFF
J: TRBJ1-5; V: TRBV5-5; size: NA; D: NA; DNA: TGTGCCAGCAGCTTGTGGGCAGAAAATCAGCCCCAGCATTTT; CDR3: CASSLWAENQPQHF
J: TRBJ1-1; V: TRBV9; size: NA; D: TRBD1; DNA: TGTGCCAGCAGCGTAGACCCGACAGGGGACACTGAAGCTTTCTTT; CDR3: CASSVDPTGDTEAFF
J: TRBJ1-2; V: TRBV9; size: once; D: NA; DNA: TGTGCCAGCAGCGTAGTTAATCCGCCCCCAAATCCGTACACTAACTATGGCTACACCTTC; CDR3: CASSVVNPPPNPYTNYGYTF
J: TRBJ2-1; V: TRBV10-2; size: NA; D: TRBD1; DNA: TGCGCCAGCACCCTTGGACAGGGCTCCTACAATGAGCAGTTCTTC; CDR3: CASTLGQGSYNEQFF
J: TRBJ1-2; V: TRBV19; size: NA; D: NA; DNA: TGTGCCAGTAGTATAGGGGGGCAGTGGATCGGCTACACCTTC; CDR3: CASSIGGQWIGYTF
J: TRBJ2-7; V: TRBV5-1; size: NA; D: NA; DNA: TGCGCCAGCGCCACAGGGACCGTCTCCTACGAGCAGTACTTC; CDR3: CASATGTVSYEQYF
J: TRBJ1-2; V: TRBV19; size: NA; D: NA; DNA: TGTGCCAGTAGTAAAAGGGAGGATGGCTACACCTTC; CDR3: CASSKREDGYTF
J: TRBJ2-7; V: TRBV5-1; size: NA; D: TRBD1; DNA: TGCGCCAGCAGCTTGACGACAGGGGCTCACTACGGGCAGTACTTC; CDR3: CASSLTTGAHYGQYF
J: TRBJ1-4; V: TRBV2; size: NA; D: NA; DNA: TGTGCCAGCAGCGACGACCAGACTGCGAATAATGAAAAACTGTTTTTT; CDR3: CASSDDQTANNEKLFF